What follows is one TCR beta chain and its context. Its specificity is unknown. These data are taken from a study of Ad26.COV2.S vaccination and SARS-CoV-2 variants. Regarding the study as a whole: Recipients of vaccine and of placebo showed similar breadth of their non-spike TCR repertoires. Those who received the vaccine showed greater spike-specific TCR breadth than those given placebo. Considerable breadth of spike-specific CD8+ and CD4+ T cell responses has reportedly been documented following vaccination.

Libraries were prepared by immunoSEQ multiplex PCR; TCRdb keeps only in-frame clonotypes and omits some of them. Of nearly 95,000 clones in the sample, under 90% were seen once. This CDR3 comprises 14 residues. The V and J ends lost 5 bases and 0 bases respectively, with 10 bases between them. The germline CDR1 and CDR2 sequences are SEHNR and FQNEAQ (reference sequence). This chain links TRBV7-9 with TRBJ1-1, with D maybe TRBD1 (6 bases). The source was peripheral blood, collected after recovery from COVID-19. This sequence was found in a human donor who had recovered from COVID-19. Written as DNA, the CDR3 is TGTGCCAGCAGCCCGGACAGCTTGAACACTGAAGCTTTCTTT. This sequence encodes CASSPDSLNTEAFF.